The next 30 T cell receptor beta chains were all read from a single sample in a study of molecular identifiers for immune sequencing clone quantification. MiXCR, applied by TCRdb to the PCR reads, yields one record per CDR3 protein. The sample has nearly 650,000 distinct CDR3 sequences, less than 30% seen once. Sequencing was done on a sample of naive CD8+ T cells from blood, with Jurkat cell RNA spiked in. Subset: FACS-sorted CD8+CD4-CCR7+CD45RA+ naive T cells. The receptors stem from a human donor in good health. Some libraries in this study had Jurkat cell RNA spiked in.

The chain joins TRBV12-3 or TRBV12-4 to TRBJ1-2; tentative D call: TRBD1 (5 bases). The V gene lost 3 bases and the J gene lost 0 bases, with 14 bases spanning the gap. CDR3 length: 16 residues. CDR3 sequence: CASSLSGRATNYGYTF. CDR3 coding DNA: TGTGCCAGCAGTTTGTCCGGCAGGGCAACTAACTATGGCTACACCTTC.

This clonotype was seen many times. The rearrangement joins TRBV29-1 to TRBJ2-2, with TRBD1 matching over 8 bases. Per the germline V gene, CDR1 is SQVTM and CDR2 is ANQGSEA. The ends lost 4 bases at V and 1 base at J; junction bases unmatched: 5. This CDR3 has 15 residues. The CDR3 is CSVVGQGQNTGELFF. CDR3 in DNA: TGCAGCGTTGTTGGACAGGGACAGAACACCGGGGAGCTGTTTTTT.

The chain carries TRBV4-3 and TRBJ2-1, with 7 bases that match TRBD2. Trimming removed 4 bases from V and 10 bases from J; junction bases left unmatched: 7. The germline gives CDR1 LGHNA, CDR2 YSLEER. The CDR3 covers 13 residues. The CDR3 DNA reads as TGCGCCAGCAGCCGCGAGACTAGCTGGGAGCAGTTCTTC. Translation: CASSRETSWEQFF.

The rearrangement joins TRBV27 to TRBJ2-1, with a possible D match to TRBD2 (6 bases). This CDR3 is built from 14 residues. Trimming removed 6 bases at V and 8 bases at J, with 17 bases between. Germline CDR1 reads MNHEY; CDR2 reads SMNVEV (reference sequence). CDR3 sequence: CASSSSDSLDEQFF. In nucleotides, the CDR3 is TGTGCCAGCAGCTCTAGCGATTCTTTAGATGAGCAGTTCTTC.

The chain uses TRBV27 and TRBJ1-2; unclear D gene. From germline, CDR1 is MNHEY and CDR2 SMNVEV (reference sequence). The V gene lost 5 bases and the J gene lost 1 base, with 17 bases spanning the gap. The CDR3 is 16 amino acids. CDR3: CASSLSREALNYGYTF. The DNA of the CDR3 is TGTGCCAGCAGTCTCTCGAGGGAGGCCCTTAACTATGGCTACACCTTC.

This chain links TRBV1 with TRBJ2-4; TRBD2, the table's D call, was not compared with the DNA. TRBV1 is listed as a pseudogene. The CDR3 has 17 residues. The CDR3 here is CTSSQVRGGEAKNIQYF. In DNA form, the CDR3 reads TGCACCAGCAGCCAAGTGCGGGGGGGTGAAGCCAAAAACATTCAGTACTTC.

V usage is TRBV27 and J usage is TRBJ2-7, with 7 positions matching TRBD1. The CDR3 is 17 residues long. The V and J ends lost 4 bases and 3 bases, in that order; junction bases with no gene match: 15. Germline CDR1 reads MNHEY; CDR2 reads SMNVEV (reference sequence). CDR3 coding DNA: TGTGCCAGCAGTTCGAATAGAGGACAGGCGCCCAACTACGAGCAGTACTTC. It codes for CASSSNRGQAPNYEQYF.

On this clonotype: A much larger clone sits a single nucleotide away, making a read error possible. The rearrangement links TRBV9 to TRBJ2-3, with TRBD1 matching over 7 bases. Trimming at V came to 0 bases and at J to 5 bases, leaving 6 bases not matched to a gene. Germline CDR1 is SGDLS and CDR2 is YYNGEE. The CDR3 contains 15 residues. CDR3 sequence: CASSVDGTAIDTQYF. The CDR3 DNA follows: TGTGCCAGCAGCGTAGATGGGACAGCCATAGATACGCAGTATTTT. Filled out from reference TRBV9 and TRBJ2-3, the complete variable domain reads DSGVTQTPKHLITATGQRVTLRCSPRSGDLSVYWYQQSLDQGLQFLIQYYNGEERAKGNILERFSAQQFPDLHSELNLSSLELGDSALYFCASSVDGTAIDTQYFGPGTRLTVL.

This clonotype came up many times. The rearrangement joins TRBV7-9 to TRBJ1-1, with unresolved D. Germline lookup yields CDR1 SEHNR and CDR2 FQNEAQ (reference sequence). The CDR3 runs to 14 residues. Trimming left V 1 base short and J 3 bases short, with 9 bases between. The CDR3 here is CASSLGHPDTEAFF. Written as DNA, the CDR3 is TGTGCCAGCAGCTTAGGGCACCCCGACACTGAAGCTTTCTTT. The full variable domain, its missing parts supplied by reference TRBV7-9 and TRBJ1-1, is DTGVSQNPRHKITKRGQNVTFRCDPISEHNRLYWYRQTLGQGPEFLTYFQNEAQLEKSRLLSDRFSAERPKGSFSTLEIQRTEQGDSAMYLCASSLGHPDTEAFFGQGTRLTVV.

This clonotype was seen only once. One base separates it from a far larger clone, so it is likely a read error. The genes are TRBV4-1 and TRBJ2-7; possible D gene TRBD2, 5 bases. The V gene lost 4 bases and the J gene lost 3 bases, with 13 bases spanning the gap. Germline V lookup: CDR1 MGHRA, CDR2 YSYEKL. The CDR3 has 14 residues. CDR3: CASSPRAGGYEQYF. The CDR3 DNA reads TGCGCCAGCAGCCCGCGGGCAGGCGGCTACGAGCAGTACTTC.

The V and J genes are TRBV3-1 and TRBJ2-3; D uncertain. V was clipped by 0 bases and J by 8 bases, with 18 bases between them. This CDR3 spans 16 amino acids. Per the germline V gene, CDR1 is LGHDT and CDR2 is YNNKEL (reference sequence). The CDR3 sequence: CASSQEGAGYLVTQYF. For the CDR3, the DNA is TGTGCCAGCAGCCAAGAAGGCGCTGGGTACCTCGTTACGCAGTATTTT.

In this sample, this clonotype turned up many times. The chain links TRBV29-1 to TRBJ2-2, with TRBD1 as a possible D gene (5 bases). CDR1 and CDR2 (germline): SQVTM, ANQGSEA. CDR3 length: 15 amino acids. The V and J ends lost 4 bases and 2 bases respectively, with 14 bases between them. The CDR3 bases are TGCAGCGTTGGTTTGTACAGGACCAACACCGGGGAGCTGTTTTTT. Residues: CSVGLYRTNTGELFF.

This clonotype was recorded many times. This rearrangement joins TRBV12-3 or TRBV12-4 to TRBJ2-7; 7 bases match TRBD1. Trimming removed 6 bases from V and 0 bases from J; junction bases left unmatched: 8. This CDR3 contains 15 residues. The CDR3 DNA reads TGTGCCAGCAGCACGACACAGGGGAGCTCCTACGAGCAGTACTTC. Amino acids: CASSTTQGSSYEQYF.

The count of this clonotype is one. Given a much more abundant clone one base away, this may be a read error. This rearrangement joins TRBV28 to TRBJ2-5; possible D gene TRBD2, 6 bases. The CDR3 covers 16 residues. CDR1 and CDR2 from the germline V gene are MDHEN and SYDVKM. The CDR3 bases are TGTGCCAGCAGTCCTCCGGGGGACCCGTACCAAGAGCCCCAGTACTTC. It yields the protein CASSPPGDPYQEPQYF.

This chain joins TRBV12-5 and TRBJ2-5; 11 bases line up with TRBD2. Looked up from germline, CDR1 is LGHNT and CDR2 is FRNRAP. This CDR3 contains 15 residues. With V trimmed by 4 bases and J by 2 bases, 3 bases remained unmatched. The CDR3 here is CASGWVAGGQETQYF. The CDR3 DNA is TGTGCTAGTGGTTGGGTAGCGGGGGGGCAAGAGACCCAGTACTTC.

This clonotype was found many times. CDR3 sequence reads: CASSYSGNSLIQYF. The CDR3 DNA reads as TGTGCCAGCAGCTATAGCGGGAATTCCCTCATCCAGTACTTC. The J gene is TRBJ2-5, the V gene TRBV7-9; 8 bases match TRBD2. The V and J ends lost 4 bases and 10 bases, in that order; junction bases with no gene match: 11. CDR1 is SEHNR and CDR2 is FQNEAQ in the germline V gene (reference sequence). This CDR3 comprises 14 residues.

This clonotype was counted once. The junction departs from germline at one end; a sequencing error may be responsible. V and J are TRBV7-6 and TRBJ1-5; D is unclear. CDR1 and CDR2 (germline): SGHVS, FNYEAQ. The CDR3 contains 16 residues. CDR3 residues: CASSSLDGDSNQRQHF. The DNA of the CDR3 is TGTGCCAGCAGCTCACTGGACGGGGATAGCAATCAGCGCCAGCATTTT.

In this sample, this clonotype turned up many times. The chain joins TRBV7-9 to TRBJ2-5; D is unresolved. V was shortened by 5 bases and J by 2 bases, with 9 bases between the two germline ends. From germline, CDR1 is SEHNR and CDR2 FQNEAQ (reference sequence). The length of the CDR3 is 13 residues. CDR3 sequence (DNA): TGTGCCAGCAGCGGATACACTCAAGAGACCCAGTACTTC. Translated: CASSGYTQETQYF.

This sequence joins TRBV30 and TRBJ1-4; weak D call: TRBD1 (5 bases). V was shortened by 0 bases and J by 4 bases, with 12 bases between the two germline ends. The V gene's germline CDR1 is GTSNPN and CDR2 SVGIG (reference sequence). This CDR3 region has 15 residues. Here the CDR3 reads CAWSVRDAFNEKLFF. The CDR3 nucleotides are TGTGCCTGGAGTGTGAGGGACGCCTTTAATGAAAAACTGTTTTTT.

This clonotype appeared many times. The chain uses TRBV20-1 and TRBJ1-2; D not certain. Germline V gene sequence: CDR1 DFQATT, CDR2 SNEGSKA (reference sequence). V lost 5 bases and J lost 4, with 11 bases in between. CDR3 length equals 12 residues. The CDR3 protein is CSALITSYGYTF. The DNA of the CDR3 is TGCAGTGCTTTAATCACCAGCTATGGCTACACCTTC.

This clonotype turned up a few times. This rearrangement joins TRBV19 to TRBJ2-1; D unclear. The germline CDR1 and CDR2 sequences are LNHDA and SQIVND (reference sequence). With 1 base removed from V and 7 bases from J, the gap between germline ends came to 8 bases. This CDR3 has 13 residues. CDR3 amino acids: CASSIALGNEQFF. In DNA form, the CDR3 reads TGTGCCAGTAGTATAGCCCTAGGGAATGAGCAGTTCTTC. The whole variable domain, remainder taken from reference TRBV19 and TRBJ2-1, is DGGITQSPKYLFRKEGQNVTLSCEQNLNHDAMYWYRQDPGQGLRLIYYSQIVNDFQKGDIAEGYSVSREKKESFPLTVTSAQKNPTAFYLCASSIALGNEQFFGPGTRLTVL.

This clonotype was observed a handful of times. The chain is built from TRBV11-1 and TRBJ2-2, with D perhaps matching TRBD2 (6 bases). The length of the CDR3 is 14 residues. With 3 bases removed from V and 4 bases from J, the gap between germline ends came to 9 bases. Germline V gene sequence: CDR1 SGHAT, CDR2 FQDESV (reference sequence). CDR3 nucleotides: TGTGCCAGCAGCTTTAGCGGAACCACCGGGGAGCTGTTTTTT. It codes for CASSFSGTTGELFF. The full variable domain, with the rest looked up from reference TRBV11-1 and TRBJ2-2, is EAEVAQSPRYKITEKSQAVAFWCDPISGHATLYWYRQILGQGPELLVQFQDESVVDDSQLPKDRFSAERLKGVDSTLKIQPAELGDSAMYLCASSFSGTTGELFFGEGSRLTVL.

This clonotype has at least ten counts. The DNA of the CDR3 is TGCGCCAGCAGCCAGAGGGACAGTCCAGAAGAGACCCAGTACTTC. Translated, it gives CASSQRDSPEETQYF. This chain connects TRBV4-3 to TRBJ2-5; 7 bases agree with TRBD1. Germline values: CDR1 LGHNA, CDR2 YSLEER. This CDR3 contains 15 residues. V lost 3 bases to trimming and J lost 3 bases; unmatched junction nucleotides: 7.

In the case of this clonotype: A much larger clone lies one base from this, so it may be a read error. Without the conserved terminal phenylalanine or tryptophan, this CDR3 likely stems from a read error. V gene TRBV7-9 combines with J gene TRBJ2-3, with D possibly matching TRBD2 (5 bases). The CDR3 contains 16 residues. V was clipped by 2 bases and J by 6 bases, with 18 bases between them. Germline values: CDR1 SEHNR, CDR2 FQNEAQ (reference sequence). CDR3 sequence reads: CASSLFGDSGGDTQYY. The CDR3 bases are TGTGCCAGCAGCTTATTCGGGGATTCGGGCGGCGATACGCAGTATTAT.

This clonotype was seen more than once but under ten times. This chain joins TRBV7-9 and TRBJ2-2; D unclear. The CDR3 spans 14 residues. The germline V gene encodes CDR1 SEHNR and CDR2 FQNEAQ (reference sequence). The germline V and J ends were trimmed by 5 bases and 7 bases, with 14 bases remaining between them. The CDR3 DNA is TGTGCCAGCAGCCCGCTCGGGTACCACGGGGAGCTGTTTTTT. This translates into CASSPLGYHGELFF.

This clonotype was recorded at least ten times. This sequence joins TRBV7-6 and TRBJ1-4; 7 bases map to TRBD1. Trimming at V came to 5 bases and at J to 8 bases, leaving 14 bases not matched to a gene. The CDR3 extends over 16 amino acids. Germline values: CDR1 SGHVS, CDR2 FNYEAQ. CDR3 sequence reads: CASSTVTGAVGEKLFF. The CDR3 bases are TGTGCCAGCAGCACCGTTACAGGGGCCGTTGGGGAAAAACTGTTTTTT.

Details on this clonotype: With a much larger clone just one base away, this may be a read error. CDR3 bases: TGTGCCAGCAGCCTTTTGGCCGCGGCCTCCACAGATACGCGGTATTTT. This codes for CASSLLAAASTDTRYF. The rearrangement links TRBV7-9 to TRBJ2-7, with D uncertain. CDR1 and CDR2 (germline): SEHNR, FQNEAQ (reference sequence). This CDR3 is built from 16 residues. Full variable domain (missing parts from reference TRBV7-9 and TRBJ2-7): DTGVSQNPRHKITKRGQNVTFRCDPISEHNRLYWYRQTLGQGPEFLTYFQNEAQLEKSRLLSDRFSAERPKGSFSTLEIQRTEQGDSAMYLCASSLLAAASTDTRYFGPGTRLTVT.

This clonotype was recorded at least ten times. The rearrangement joins TRBV7-2 to TRBJ2-5; D is undetermined. The germline V and J ends were trimmed by 4 bases and 7 bases, with 19 bases remaining between them. The germline V gene has CDR1 SGHTA and CDR2 FQGNSA. The CDR3 spans 15 residues. CDR3 nucleotides: TGTGCCAGCAGCTCCCTGATCGGGCCCAAGGGGACCCAGTACTTC. It yields the protein CASSSLIGPKGTQYF.

This clonotype was counted many times. This chain uses TRBV10-2 with TRBJ2-7; D call uncertain. This CDR3 comprises 12 residues. Germline CDR1 is WSHSY and CDR2 is SAAADI. V was shortened by 3 bases and J by 4 bases, with 7 bases between the two germline ends. The CDR3 nucleotides read TGCGCCAGCAGTGATTTAGGGTACGAGCAGTACTTC. Residues: CASSDLGYEQYF.

This clonotype came up many times. The chain is built from TRBV11-2 and TRBJ2-3; the match to TRBD2 covers 12 bases. Germline V CDR1 and CDR2: SGHAT, FQNNGV. The length of the CDR3 is 14 residues. The V and J ends lost 6 bases and 4 bases, in that order; junction bases with no gene match: 2. In nucleotides, the CDR3 is TGTGCCAGCAGTGGACTAGCGGGGCCAGATACGCAGTATTTT. It encodes CASSGLAGPDTQYF.